These 23 T cell receptor beta chains originate from one sample sequenced in a study of blood T cell repertoires in COVID-19. This table comes from immunoSEQ multiplex PCR, and its TCRdb copy is limited to in-frame clones, with some not included. Of 41,000 or so clones in the sample, 70% to 90% were seen once. Sample: peripheral blood. The receptors were gathered from a man aged 60 to 75 with acute or convalescent COVID-19.

CDR3 sequence (DNA): TGTGCCAGCAGCCAAGGAGGGGGGGGGCAGAATGAGCAGTTCTTC. Amino acids: CASSQGGGGQNEQFF. The rearrangement uses TRBV4-2 and TRBJ2-1; D possibly corresponds to TRBD2 (7 bases). Trimming removed 1 base from V and 7 bases from J, with 14 bases in between. This CDR3 comprises 15 residues. Germline values: CDR1 LGHNA, CDR2 YNFKEQ.

The chain carries TRBV20-1 and TRBJ1-2; the D gene is possibly TRBD1 (6 bases). This CDR3 has 11 amino acids. The V gene's germline CDR1 is DFQATT and CDR2 SNEGSKA (reference sequence). The V gene lost 5 bases and the J gene lost 4 bases, with 8 bases spanning the gap. The CDR3 loop reads CSASTGYGYTF. In DNA form, the CDR3 reads TGCAGTGCTTCGACAGGCTATGGCTACACCTTC.

J is TRBJ2-1 and V is TRBV4-2; 11 nucleotides agree with TRBD2. The CDR3 contains 20 residues. Trimming took 1 base from V and 0 from J; bases not matched to a gene: 11. CDR1 is LGHNA, CDR2 YNFKEQ, per germline. CDR3 coding DNA: TGTGCCAGCAGCCAAGGCCCGGGGACTAGCGGTGTTTACTCCTACAATGAGCAGTTCTTC. Translation: CASSQGPGTSGVYSYNEQFF.

V and J are TRBV30 and TRBJ2-7; 9 bases line up with TRBD1. With V trimmed by 2 bases and J by 5 bases, 4 bases remained unmatched. Looked up from germline, CDR1 is GTSNPN and CDR2 is SVGIG (reference sequence). There are 13 residues in the CDR3. DNA of the CDR3: TGTGCCTGGAGTCCAGACAGGGGGAACGAGCAGTACTTC. Encoded protein: CAWSPDRGNEQYF.

This chain connects TRBV5-5 to TRBJ2-7, with 8 bases lining up with TRBD2. V dropped 5 bases and J dropped 0; count of bases not matched to a gene: 4. This CDR3 region has 14 residues. Looked up from germline, CDR1 is SGHKS and CDR2 is YYEKEE (reference sequence). The CDR3: CASSSGTSSYEQYF. The CDR3 DNA follows: TGTGCCAGCAGTTCCGGGACTAGCTCCTACGAGCAGTACTTC.

CDR3 region: CASSFQGAWTEAFF. CDR3 sequence (DNA): TGCGCCAGCAGCTTTCAAGGGGCATGGACTGAAGCTTTCTTT. V is TRBV5-1 and J is TRBJ1-1; D may be TRBD1 (5 bases). Germline V gives CDR1 SGHRS, CDR2 YFSETQ. V dropped 2 bases and J dropped 5 bases, with 13 bases sitting between them. The CDR3 contains 14 residues.

The rearrangement links TRBV5-1 to TRBJ1-2, with 7 bases lining up with TRBD1. This CDR3 is 15 amino acids long. V lost 1 base and J lost 3; bases outside the gene matches: 6. The V gene's germline CDR1 is SGHRS and CDR2 YFSETQ. CDR3 sequence: CASSLKATGDYGYTF. DNA of the CDR3: TGCGCCAGCAGCTTGAAAGCTACAGGGGACTATGGCTACACCTTC.

J is TRBJ2-7 and V is TRBV9, with D tentatively TRBD2 (6 bases). This CDR3 contains 15 residues. The V gene lost 0 bases and the J gene lost 5 bases, with 15 bases spanning the gap. Germline V CDR1 and CDR2: SGDLS, YYNGEE. For the CDR3, the DNA is TGTGCCAGCAGCGTAGCGGAGGGGCTTTGGGACGAGCAGTACTTC. This encodes CASSVAEGLWDEQYF.

The rearrangement joins TRBV27 to TRBJ2-7; 8 bases fit TRBD2. Per the germline V gene, CDR1 is MNHEY and CDR2 is SMNVEV (reference sequence). The CDR3 consists of 15 residues. V gave up 6 bases and J gave up 1 base; unmatched junction bases: 8. CDR3 residues: CASRAAGVGSYEQYF. The DNA of the CDR3 is TGTGCCAGCAGGGCAGCGGGGGTCGGGTCCTACGAGCAGTACTTC.

This clone was counted a few times. This chain connects TRBV7-8 to TRBJ1-2; no clear D gene. The germline V and J ends were trimmed by 5 bases and 5 bases, with 15 bases remaining between them. CDR1 and CDR2 (germline): SGHVS, FQNEAQ. This CDR3 is built from 14 residues. The CDR3: CASSPREGGYGYTF. In DNA, the CDR3 is TGTGCCAGCAGCCCCCGCGAAGGAGGGTATGGCTACACCTTC.

This sequence joins TRBV4-3 and TRBJ1-3; no clear D gene. This CDR3 is 15 amino acids long. The V end lost 0 bases, the J end lost 4 bases, and 10 bases lay between the germline ends. Germline CDR1 reads LGHNA; CDR2 reads YSLEER. The CDR3 DNA follows: TGCGCCAGCAGCCAAGATGGCTCCTTAGGAAACACCATATATTTT. This encodes CASSQDGSLGNTIYF.

The chain combines TRBV4-1 with TRBJ1-2, with TRBD1 matching 7 bases. The CDR3 spans 19 residues. V was clipped by 6 bases and J by 5 bases; unmatched bases: 24. Germline V gene lookup returns CDR1 MGHRA and CDR2 YSYEKL. The CDR3: CASSAHPGTERKKSYGYTF. Written as DNA, the CDR3 is TGCGCCAGCAGTGCCCATCCTGGGACAGAGCGAAAGAAGTCTTATGGCTACACCTTC.

The V and J genes are TRBV9 and TRBJ2-5; D remains ambiguous. Germline assignment: CDR1 SGDLS and CDR2 YYNGEE. Trimming removed 0 bases from V and 5 bases from J, with 8 bases in between. The CDR3 is 13 residues long. The CDR3 here is CASSVGQKETQYF. The CDR3 coding sequence is TGTGCCAGCAGCGTAGGGCAGAAGGAGACCCAGTACTTC.

The chain combines TRBV7-2 with TRBJ2-7; weak D call: TRBD1 (7 bases). Germline CDR1 reads SGHTA; CDR2 reads FQGNSA. V lost 5 bases and J 3 bases, leaving 20 bases between the germline ends. This CDR3 is 16 amino acids long. CDR3 in amino acids: CASSPHGGTANYEQYF. CDR3 nucleotides: TGTGCCAGCAGCCCACATGGGGGGACAGCAAACTACGAGCAGTACTTC.

The V gene is TRBV3-1 (or the pseudogene TRBV3-2), the J gene TRBJ1-5, with D tentatively TRBD1 (5 bases). Trimming stripped 3 bases from V and 6 bases from J, with 18 bases between. This CDR3 spans 16 amino acids. The germline V gene encodes CDR1 LGHDT and CDR2 YNNKEL (reference sequence). CDR3 amino acids: CASSQGGGTGAQPQHF. The CDR3 bases are TGTGCCAGCAGCCAGGGGGGGGGAACGGGAGCTCAGCCCCAGCATTTT.

V and J are TRBV27 and TRBJ1-1; a weak D match, TRBD1 (6 bases). V lost 10 bases and J 3 bases, leaving 15 bases between the germline ends. Germline CDR1 and CDR2: MNHEY and SMNVEV (reference sequence). The CDR3 sequence is 13 residues long. As DNA, the CDR3 is TGTGCCATTAGGGGGGGGTTAGACACTGAAGCTTTCTTT. This encodes CAIRGGLDTEAFF.

V gene TRBV30 combines with J gene TRBJ1-2; D may be TRBD1 (5 bases). Germline CDR1 and CDR2: GTSNPN and SVGIG (reference sequence). Trimming pared 0 bases from V and 1 base from J, leaving 18 bases between. This CDR3 has 17 amino acids. CDR3 loop: CAWSVEPGNSRNYGYTF. The CDR3 DNA reads TGTGCCTGGAGTGTCGAGCCAGGGAACTCCCGTAACTATGGCTACACCTTC.

This chain connects TRBV4-3 to TRBJ2-3, with TRBD2 matching 9 bases. With 5 bases clipped from V and 5 bases from J, the junction kept 11 bases outside the gene matches. CDR1 is LGHNA and CDR2 is YSLEER in the germline V gene. The CDR3 sequence is 16 residues long. The CDR3 reads CASSLSSRGGRDTQYF. The CDR3 DNA reads as TGCGCCAGCAGCTTATCCTCGCGGGGGGGCAGAGATACGCAGTATTTT.

The chain joins TRBV7-2 to TRBJ2-1; weak D call: TRBD1 (5 bases). CDR1 and CDR2 (germline): SGHTA, FQGNSA. The ends were cut back, 1 base at V and 1 base at J, with 5 bases in the middle. This CDR3 is 14 amino acids long. Here the CDR3 DNA reads TGTGCCAGCAGCTTAGGACAGTCCTACAATGAGCAGTTCTTC. Its translation is CASSLGQSYNEQFF.

This clone came up a few times. This rearrangement joins TRBV6-5 to TRBJ1-1; unclear D gene. Trimming removed 2 bases from V and 0 bases from J, with 7 bases in between. The germline gives CDR1 MNHEY, CDR2 SVGAGI. The CDR3 is made up of 14 amino acids. The CDR3 nucleotides read TGTGCCAGCAGTTACCCGGAGATGAACACTGAAGCTTTCTTT. Translated, it gives CASSYPEMNTEAFF.

J is TRBJ2-3 and V is TRBV9; D gene uncertain. The CDR3 runs 13 residues. Germline CDR1 and CDR2: SGDLS and YYNGEE. Trimming left V 0 bases short and J 3 bases short, with 5 bases between. CDR3 nucleotides: TGTGCCAGCAGCGTAGGTCCTACAGATACGCAGTATTTT. Translated: CASSVGPTDTQYF.

The chain links TRBV18 to TRBJ2-1; 7 bases match TRBD1. The CDR3 is 13 amino acids. Per germline, CDR1 KGHSH and CDR2 LQKENI. With V trimmed by 2 bases and J by 9 bases, 4 bases remained unmatched. The CDR3 bases are TGTGCCAGCTCACCAGGGACAGACGGTGAGCAGTTCTTC. Protein: CASSPGTDGEQFF.

The J gene is TRBJ1-1, the V gene TRBV2; D is uncertain. Germline V gene data show CDR1 as SNHLY and CDR2 as FYNNEI. V was cut by 5 bases and J by 2 bases, with 9 bases left in between. This CDR3 has 13 amino acids. CDR3 loop: CASSRLRNTEAFF. The CDR3 DNA follows: TGTGCCAGCAGTCGACTGCGAAACACTGAAGCTTTCTTT.